This T cell receptor beta chain was profiled in a study of shared clonotypes between healthy human individuals. The germline gives CDR1 SNHLY, CDR2 FYNNEI. J lost 5 bases, V lost 8 bases, and 12 bases had no gene match. The CDR3 consists of 17 residues. The repertoire was sequenced with immunoSEQ multiplex PCR; TCRdb's copy has only in-frame clones and lacks some. The profile shows some 500,000 clones, roughly 95% of them singletons. Sequencing input: naive CD4+ T cells sorted from blood. Subset: CD45RA+ positively selected. The sequence was obtained from a woman in her twenties or thirties in good health. This rearrangement joins TRBV2 to TRBJ2-2, with TRBD2 identical over 12 bases. The CDR3 DNA follows: TGTGCCAGCTTCGCGCTAGCGGGAGGGCCAGATACCGGGGAGCTGTTTTTT. Protein: CASFALAGGPDTGELFF.